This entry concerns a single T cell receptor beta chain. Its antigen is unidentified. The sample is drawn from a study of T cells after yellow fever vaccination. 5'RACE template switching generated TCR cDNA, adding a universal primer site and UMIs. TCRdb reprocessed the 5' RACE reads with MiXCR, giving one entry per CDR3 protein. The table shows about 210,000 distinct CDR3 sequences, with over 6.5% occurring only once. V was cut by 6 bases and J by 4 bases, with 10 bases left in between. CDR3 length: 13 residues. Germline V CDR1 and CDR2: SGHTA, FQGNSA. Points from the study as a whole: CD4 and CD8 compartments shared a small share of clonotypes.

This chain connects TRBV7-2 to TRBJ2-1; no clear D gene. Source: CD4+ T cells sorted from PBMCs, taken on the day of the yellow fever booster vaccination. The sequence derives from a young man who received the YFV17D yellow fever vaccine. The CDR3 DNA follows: TGTGCCAGCAGTTCGACTTTTTACAATGAGCAGTTCTTC. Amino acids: CASSSTFYNEQFF.